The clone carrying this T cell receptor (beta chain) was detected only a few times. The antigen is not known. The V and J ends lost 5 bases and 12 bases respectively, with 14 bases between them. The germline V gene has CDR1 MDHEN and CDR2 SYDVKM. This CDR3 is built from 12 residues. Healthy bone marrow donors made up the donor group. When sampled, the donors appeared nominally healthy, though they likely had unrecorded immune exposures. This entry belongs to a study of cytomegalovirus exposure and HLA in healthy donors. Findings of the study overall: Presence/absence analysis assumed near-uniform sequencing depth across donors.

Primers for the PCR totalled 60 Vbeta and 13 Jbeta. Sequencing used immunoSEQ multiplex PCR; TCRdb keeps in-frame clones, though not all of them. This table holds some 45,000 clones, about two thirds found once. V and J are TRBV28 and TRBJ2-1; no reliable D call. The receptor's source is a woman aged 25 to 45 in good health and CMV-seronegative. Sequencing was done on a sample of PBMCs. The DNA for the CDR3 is TGTGCCAGCAGTCCCTCCTCACAGAGGCAGTTCTTC. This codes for CASSPSSQRQFF.